Presented here are 14 T cell receptor beta chains from one specimen sequenced in a study of identical twins. TCRdb re-called the 5' RACE reads with MiXCR, one entry per CDR3 protein. The sample has about 290,000 distinct CDR3 sequences; 7.5% to 9.5% are singletons. The sample also formed part of further work on yellow fever vaccine responses in identical twins.

Sequencing was performed on CD8+ T cells sorted from blood. These receptors were taken from a woman under 30 in good health.

This clonotype appeared many times. The V and J genes are TRBV18 and TRBJ2-3; D is unclear. The V gene's germline CDR1 is KGHSH and CDR2 LQKENI. Trimming stripped 5 bases from V and 6 bases from J, with 12 bases between. This CDR3 is 13 amino acids long. CDR3 DNA: TGTGCCAGCTCAGCTTGGGCTCCGGATACGCAGTATTTT. It codes for CASSAWAPDTQYF.

The chain has TRBV7-9 and TRBJ2-7; no definite D call. Germline CDR1 and CDR2: SEHNR and FQNEAQ (reference sequence). The CDR3 covers 12 residues. Trimming took 5 bases from V and 8 from J, leaving 13 bases between them. CDR3 sequence: CASSPGVDKQYF. The CDR3 DNA sequence: TGTGCCAGCAGCCCCGGCGTGGATAAGCAGTACTTC.

This clonotype was detected a few times. This chain connects TRBV19 to TRBJ1-5; D remains ambiguous. The germline V and J ends were trimmed by 5 bases and 0 bases, with 11 bases remaining between them. Germline assignment: CDR1 LNHDA and CDR2 SQIVND (reference sequence). This CDR3 spans 15 amino acids. The CDR3 sequence is CASSESLSSNQPQHF. The DNA of the CDR3 is TGTGCCAGTAGTGAGAGTCTTTCTAGCAATCAGCCCCAGCATTTT.

The rearrangement uses TRBV27 and TRBJ2-5; the D is unclear. This CDR3 contains 16 residues. Trimming cost V 2 bases and J 2 bases, with 15 bases left between them. Per germline, CDR1 MNHEY and CDR2 SMNVEV (reference sequence). The CDR3 sequence is CASSLVAPTAQETQYF. In nucleotides, the CDR3 is TGTGCCAGCAGTTTAGTAGCACCGACCGCTCAAGAGACCCAGTACTTC.

This chain joins TRBV15 and TRBJ2-5; TRBD1 aligns across 7 bases. This CDR3 spans 14 amino acids. V lost 0 bases, J lost 10 bases, and 8 bases stayed unmatched. The V gene's germline CDR1 is LNHNV and CDR2 YYDKDF (reference sequence). The CDR3 is CATSRESVQGSQYF. The CDR3 DNA reads as TGTGCCACCAGCAGAGAGAGCGTACAGGGGAGCCAGTACTTC.

This clonotype has only a few counts. The V call is TRBV2, the J call TRBJ1-6; the match to TRBD1 covers 9 bases. V trimming: 8 bases; J trimming: 5 bases; junction bases outside the gene matches: 10. CDR1 SNHLY and CDR2 FYNNEI come from the germline V gene. This CDR3 contains 16 residues. CDR3: CASLPTGGRNNSPLHF. CDR3 sequence (DNA): TGTGCCAGCCTTCCGACAGGGGGTAGGAATAATTCACCCCTCCACTTT.

V gene TRBV25-1 combines with J gene TRBJ2-2; D ambiguous. Germline lookup yields CDR1 MGHDK and CDR2 SYGVNS. Between the trimmed V and J ends, which lost 8 bases and 6 bases, there was a span of 7 bases. The CDR3 spans 11 residues. The CDR3 is CASGRSGELFF. The CDR3 nucleotides are TGTGCCAGCGGACGATCCGGGGAGCTGTTTTTT. Variable domain in full (rest from reference TRBV25-1 and TRBJ2-2): EADIYQTPRYLVIGTGKKITLECSQTMGHDKMYWYQQDPGMELHLIHYSYGVNSTEKGDLSSESTVSRIRTEHFPLTLESARPSHTSQYLCASGRSGELFFGEGSRLTVL.

The table lists this clonotype with many counts. V and J are TRBV2 and TRBJ2-4; TRBD1 is a possible D gene (6 bases). From germline, CDR1 is SNHLY and CDR2 FYNNEI. V was cut by 6 bases and J by 6 bases, with 6 bases left in between. The CDR3 extends over 11 amino acids. CDR3 region: CASRDRNIQYF. CDR3 DNA: TGTGCCAGCAGGGACAGAAACATTCAGTACTTC.

This chain links TRBV6-1 with TRBJ1-5; no clear D. This CDR3 spans 14 amino acids. Germline V gene sequence: CDR1 MNHNS, CDR2 SASEGT. Deletions cut 6 bases from V and 1 base from J, with 10 bases between. The CDR3, as DNA: TGTGCCAGCAGCCAAACAAAGAGCAATCAGCCCCAGCATTTT. It codes for CASSQTKSNQPQHF.

This clonotype was found many times. DNA for the CDR3: TGTGCCAGCAGCCAAGGGCCCGGGAGATCTTACGAGCAGTACTTC. As protein: CASSQGPGRSYEQYF. This rearrangement joins TRBV3-1 to TRBJ2-7, with a tentative D call TRBD2 (6 bases). CDR3 length: 15 amino acids. Trimming removed 1 base at V and 4 bases at J, with 14 bases between. Germline CDR1 and CDR2: LGHDT and YNNKEL (reference sequence).

This clonotype has at least ten counts. The rearrangement joins TRBV3-1 to TRBJ2-5; 9 bases map to TRBD2. The V gene's germline CDR1 is LGHDT and CDR2 YNNKEL (reference sequence). The ends lost 4 bases at V and 3 bases at J; junction bases unmatched: 9. The length of the CDR3 is 16 residues. The CDR3 DNA sequence: TGTGCCAGCAGCCCGGGGACTAGCAACTCGGAAGAGACCCAGTACTTC. Its translation is CASSPGTSNSEETQYF.

V and J are TRBV20-1 and TRBJ2-7; D might be TRBD2 (6 bases). Trimming shortened V by 3 bases and J by 1 base, and 10 bases separated the two germline ends. Per germline, CDR1 DFQATT and CDR2 SNEGSKA (reference sequence). This CDR3 region has 13 residues. The CDR3 sequence is CSASRTTSYEQYF. CDR3 in DNA: TGCAGTGCTAGCCGGACTACTTCCTACGAGCAGTACTTC.

This clonotype was picked up many times. This sequence joins TRBV9 and TRBJ2-2, with D maybe TRBD1 (6 bases). This CDR3 contains 16 residues. Per germline, CDR1 SGDLS and CDR2 YYNGEE. Trimming left V 5 bases short and J 3 bases short, with 17 bases between. DNA of the CDR3: TGTGCCAGCAGGAACAACCCCAAGGGGGACACCGGGGAGCTGTTTTTT. Protein sequence: CASRNNPKGDTGELFF.

This clonotype was counted a few times. This chain joins TRBV2 and TRBJ2-1; TRBD1 might be the D (6 bases). This CDR3 has 14 amino acids. CDR1 SNHLY and CDR2 FYNNEI come from the germline V gene. Trimming took 6 bases from V and 5 from J, leaving 14 bases between them. The CDR3 DNA is TGTGCCAGCAGAGCCCTGACAGGAGACAATGAGCAGTTCTTC. It translates to CASRALTGDNEQFF.